Below are 11 T cell receptor beta chains sequenced from a single sample in a study of shared clonotypes between healthy human individuals (dated by TCRdb to the early 2020s). Library creation used the immunoSEQ multiplex PCR assay. The immuneACCESS repertoire file appears here via TCRdb, limited to in-frame rearrangements. These files lack a portion of the clones; in checked studies, under half of the deficit traces to unresolved V genes, and the cause of the others is not known. This sample lists some 2,500,000 clones; approximately 90% were detected once. 0.3% to 0.4% of the sample is held by the ten biggest clonotypes. The sample was naive CD4+ T cells from PBMCs. In the paper's terms, the cell subset or site label means: CD45RA+ positively selected. These receptors were taken from a young man in good health. Some clones in this sample may be carry-over from other donors' samples.

This chain connects TRBV7-2 to TRBJ2-1; D might be TRBD1 or TRBD2, each matching 5 bases. The CDR3 length is 17 residues. Germline V gene sequence: CDR1 SGHTA, CDR2 FQGNSA. The V and J ends lost 5 bases and 0 bases respectively, with 17 bases between them. The CDR3: CASSPGPGRHSYNEQFF. As DNA, the CDR3 is TGTGCCAGCAGCCCTGGGCCGGGACGGCACTCCTACAATGAGCAGTTCTTC.

A note on this clone: This specimen includes other DNA sequences encoding the same CDR3. The chain links TRBV9 to TRBJ2-1; D ambiguous. The CDR3 totals 13 residues. Trimming shortened V by 2 bases and J by 4 bases, and 7 bases separated the two germline ends. The V gene's germline CDR1 is SGDLS and CDR2 YYNGEE. This CDR3 is CASSVAQYNEQFF. For the CDR3, the DNA is TGTGCCAGCAGCGTGGCGCAATACAATGAGCAGTTCTTC.

This clone was detected only once. The genes are TRBV10-3 and TRBJ2-1; 7 bases align to TRBD1. Per the germline V gene, CDR1 is ENHRY and CDR2 is SYGVKD. The junction had 9 bases not matched to a gene; V was cut back by 10 bases and J by 0 bases. This CDR3 has 15 amino acids. CDR3 in DNA: TGTGCCACCTCACAGGGGCCAAGCTCCTACAATGAGCAGTTCTTC. Translating it yields CATSQGPSSYNEQFF.

The chain employs TRBV5-8 and TRBJ1-1, with a weak D call TRBD1 (5 bases). Germline assignment: CDR1 SGHTS and CDR2 YDEGEE. This CDR3 comprises 14 residues. V was trimmed by 4 bases and J by 0 bases, leaving 10 bases between them. DNA for the CDR3: TGTGCCAGCAGCCCGGGGCCCATGAACACTGAAGCTTTCTTT. Protein sequence: CASSPGPMNTEAFF.

This chain links TRBV28 with TRBJ2-3; tentatively, D is TRBD1 (5 bases). Germline V lookup: CDR1 MDHEN, CDR2 SYDVKM. Trimming shortened V by 2 bases and J by 2 bases, and 8 bases separated the two germline ends. This CDR3 has 14 residues. The CDR3 bases are TGTGCCAGCAGTTTAGGACACCTCACAGATACGCAGTATTTT. It specifies CASSLGHLTDTQYF.

V is TRBV5-1 and J is TRBJ2-7, with 12 bases fitting TRBD2. J gave up 7 bases and V 4 bases, and 9 bases lay outside the gene matches. Germline loops: CDR1 SGHRS, CDR2 YFSETQ. The CDR3 is 15 amino acids. The CDR3 region is CASSPLAGGPQEQYF. The CDR3 DNA is TGCGCCAGCAGCCCCCTAGCGGGAGGGCCTCAAGAGCAGTACTTC.

In this sample, this clone turned up a few times. The genes are TRBV28 and TRBJ1-1; unclear D gene. CDR1 is MDHEN, CDR2 SYDVKM, per germline. Trimming took 4 bases from V and 7 from J, leaving 10 bases between them. CDR3 size: 12 residues. This CDR3 reads CASSSYSFEAFF. The CDR3 DNA follows: TGTGCCAGCAGTTCCTACAGCTTTGAAGCTTTCTTT.

The chain combines TRBV20-1 with TRBJ1-2; D is ambiguous. V lost 6 bases and J 2 bases, leaving 4 bases between the germline ends. Germline CDR1 DFQATT, CDR2 SNEGSKA (reference sequence). The CDR3 has 10 amino acids. CDR3 loop: CSAANYGYTF. The CDR3 bases are TGCAGTGCCGCAAACTATGGCTACACCTTC.

The chain links TRBV28 to TRBJ1-6; TRBD1 is a possible D gene (5 bases). Trimming stripped 3 bases from V and 5 bases from J, with 11 bases between. The CDR3 loop spans 15 amino acids. CDR1 is MDHEN and CDR2 is SYDVKM in the germline V gene. The CDR3 sequence: CASSLEGRDNSPLHF. The CDR3 coding sequence is TGTGCCAGCAGTTTGGAGGGGCGCGATAATTCACCCCTCCACTTT.

The rearrangement links TRBV5-4 to TRBJ2-5, with 7 bases fitting TRBD1. There are 14 residues in the CDR3. Germline trimming cut 2 bases from V and 9 bases from J; bases unmatched to any gene: 10. CDR1 is SGHNT, CDR2 YYREEE, per germline (reference sequence). CDR3 coding DNA: TGTGCCAGCAGCTTAGACAGGGTGGTAGTACCCCAGTACTTC. It specifies CASSLDRVVVPQYF.

Concerning this clone itself: Other DNA sequences in this specimen translate into the identical CDR3. This chain joins TRBV5-6 and TRBJ1-1; 7 bases agree with TRBD1. Germline lookup yields CDR1 SGHDT and CDR2 YYEEEE. The length of the CDR3 is 14 residues. The V and J ends lost 2 bases and 1 base, in that order; junction bases with no gene match: 2. The CDR3 is CASSLQGRNTEAFF. CDR3 nucleotides: TGTGCCAGCAGCTTACAGGGGCGGAACACTGAAGCTTTCTTT.